Each of the 17 T cell receptor beta chains below was sequenced from the same sample in a study of PD-1 blockade in classical Hodgkin lymphoma. Here immunoSEQ multiplex PCR was the method, and the copy in TCRdb shows in-frame clones only, minus some. The table shows about 20,000 clones, with around 90% occurring only once. Time point noted: newly diagnosed, previously untreated cHL patient sample. Sequenced sample: peripheral blood mononuclear cells (PBMCs). Receptor source: a human donor with classical Hodgkin lymphoma.

CDR3 residues: CATSRGRAEGGETQYF. Written as DNA, the CDR3 is TGTGCCACCAGCAGAGGGAGAGCGGAGGGGGGAGAGACCCAGTACTTC. This rearrangement joins TRBV15 to TRBJ2-5, with D tentatively TRBD1 or TRBD2 (6 bases each). V lost 1 base, J lost 4 bases, and 16 bases lay in between. This CDR3 is built from 16 residues. Germline V gene data show CDR1 as LNHNV and CDR2 as YYDKDF (reference sequence).

V usage is TRBV12-5 and J usage is TRBJ1-5, with D maybe TRBD1 (5 bases). Germline CDR1 is LGHNT and CDR2 is FRNRAP. This CDR3 is 17 amino acids long. V was pared by 0 bases and J by 5 bases, with 17 bases between. The CDR3 region has the DNA TGTGCTAGTGGTTTGGTAGGTGGACCCCAGGGCTATCAGCCCCAGCATTTT. Residues: CASGLVGGPQGYQPQHF.

The J gene is TRBJ2-3, the V gene TRBV20-1; D is undetermined. Germline CDR1 and CDR2: DFQATT and SNEGSKA (reference sequence). This CDR3 has 11 amino acids. The germline V and J ends were trimmed by 5 bases and 9 bases, with 12 bases remaining between them. CDR3 residues: CSAAGDGTQYF. Here the CDR3 DNA reads TGCAGTGCTGCAGGAGATGGGACGCAGTATTTT.

J is TRBJ2-1 and V is TRBV7-2; D remains unclear. Trimming left V 1 base short and J 4 bases short, with 11 bases between. This CDR3 is built from 15 residues. Per germline, CDR1 SGHTA and CDR2 FQGNSA. CDR3 amino acids: CASSLVRLQYNEQFF. Written as DNA, the CDR3 is TGTGCCAGCAGCTTAGTTCGGCTACAATACAATGAGCAGTTCTTC. The full variable domain, completed using reference TRBV7-2 and TRBJ2-1, is GAGVSQSPSNKVTEKGKDVELRCDPISGHTALYWYRQSLGQGLEFLIYFQGNSAPDKSGLPSDRFSAERTGGSVSTLTIQRTQQEDSAVYLCASSLVRLQYNEQFFGPGTRLTVL.

Only one count was recorded for this clone. The chain carries TRBV7-9 and TRBJ1-4; tentative D call: TRBD1 (5 bases). With 2 bases removed from V and 4 bases from J, the gap between germline ends came to 17 bases. Germline-derived CDR1 and CDR2 are SEHNR and FQNEAQ (reference sequence). There are 17 residues in the CDR3. CDR3 residues: CASSLLRRGSFNEKLFF. CDR3 DNA sequence: TGTGCCAGCAGCTTATTGCGTCGGGGCAGCTTTAATGAAAAACTGTTTTTT.

In this sample, this clone turned up a few times. The chain is built from TRBV6-4 and TRBJ1-5; D is ambiguous. V was cut by 3 bases and J by 1 base, with 10 bases left in between. The germline gives CDR1 MRHNA, CDR2 SNTAGT. CDR3 size: 15 residues. The CDR3 bases are TGTGCCAGCAGTGAGGGTCCTGAGAGCAATCAGCCCCAGCATTTT. Its protein is CASSEGPESNQPQHF.

This chain uses TRBV9 with TRBJ1-1, with unresolved D. The CDR3 is 12 amino acids. Trimming removed 4 bases from V and 7 bases from J, with 11 bases in between. Germline assignment: CDR1 SGDLS and CDR2 YYNGEE. Written as DNA, the CDR3 is TGTGCCAGCAGCCTAATCAGAGGTGAAGCTTTCTTT. The encoded protein is CASSLIRGEAFF.

The chain is built from TRBV4-1 and TRBJ1-3; TRBD1 aligns across 7 bases. Trimming cost V 4 bases and J 0 bases; bases outside gene matches: 3. Germline V lookup: CDR1 MGHRA, CDR2 YSYEKL. The CDR3 length is 15 residues. CDR3 coding DNA: TGCGCCAGCAGCCCCGGACAGGTCTCTGGAAACACCATATATTTT. As protein: CASSPGQVSGNTIYF.

The chain carries TRBV30 and TRBJ2-2, with D possibly TRBD2 on 6 matching bases. V was clipped by 3 bases and J by 5 bases, with 10 bases between them. This CDR3 spans 13 amino acids. Germline V gene data show CDR1 as GTSNPN and CDR2 as SVGIG (reference sequence). The CDR3: CAWSPGRTGELFF. The CDR3 DNA sequence: TGTGCCTGGAGCCCAGGGAGGACCGGGGAGCTGTTTTTT.

This clone has only a few counts. The rearrangement joins TRBV9 to TRBJ2-2; 12 bases are shared with TRBD2. This CDR3 is 16 amino acids long. The V gene end was trimmed by 4 bases and the J gene end by 3 bases; junction bases not matched to a gene: 4. CDR1 and CDR2 (germline): SGDLS, YYNGEE. CDR3 sequence (DNA): TGTGCCAGCAGCCCCGGGACTAGCGGGTACACCGGGGAGCTGTTTTTT. It encodes CASSPGTSGYTGELFF.

The chain couples TRBV5-6 to TRBJ2-7; D unclear. V gave up 2 bases and J gave up 2 bases, with 8 bases separating them. Germline-derived CDR1 and CDR2 are SGHDT and YYEEEE. The CDR3 is made up of 13 amino acids. As DNA, the CDR3 is TGTGCCAGCAGCTTAGGACCGACCTACGAGCAGTACTTC. Its protein product is CASSLGPTYEQYF.

The chain is built from TRBV19 and TRBJ2-3; 10 nucleotides align to TRBD2. Germline values: CDR1 LNHDA, CDR2 SQIVND (reference sequence). There are 14 residues in the CDR3. V lost 4 bases, J lost 4 bases, and 2 bases stayed unmatched. CDR3 protein: CASSRLAGADTQYF. In nucleotides, the CDR3 is TGTGCCAGTAGTAGGCTAGCGGGAGCAGATACGCAGTATTTT.

CDR3 region: CAWSRGVGDEQFF. Here the CDR3 DNA reads TGTGCCTGGAGCCGGGGCGTTGGGGATGAGCAGTTCTTC. The chain has TRBV30 and TRBJ2-1; the D call may be TRBD1 or TRBD2 (5 bases each). Trimming took 3 bases from V and 8 from J, leaving 14 bases between them. The CDR3 consists of 13 residues. Germline V gene lookup returns CDR1 GTSNPN and CDR2 SVGIG (reference sequence).

The chain joins TRBV5-1 to TRBJ2-1, with D possibly being TRBD1 or TRBD2 (5 bases each). Deletions cut 0 bases from V and 0 bases from J, with 7 bases between. The CDR3 consists of 15 residues. Germline V gene sequence: CDR1 SGHRS, CDR2 YFSETQ. CDR3 loop: CASSLGGSSYNEQFF. Written as DNA, the CDR3 is TGCGCCAGCAGCTTGGGGGGGAGCTCCTACAATGAGCAGTTCTTC.

CDR3 DNA sequence: TGTGCCAGCAGCCCAAGGGGGGACACTGAAGCTTTCTTT. This encodes CASSPRGDTEAFF. The chain has TRBV7-9 and TRBJ1-1, with D possibly being TRBD1 (6 bases). CDR1 SEHNR and CDR2 FQNEAQ come from the germline V gene (reference sequence). Between the trimmed V and J ends, which lost 5 bases and 3 bases, there was a span of 10 bases. This CDR3 region has 13 residues.

The rearrangement links TRBV5-4 to TRBJ2-5; 8 bases map to TRBD2. The trim removed 6 bases at V and 4 bases at J, leaving 11 bases unmatched. Germline V gene lookup returns CDR1 SGHNT and CDR2 YYREEE (reference sequence). The CDR3 totals 15 residues. CDR3 in amino acids: CASTNSAGAGETQYF. CDR3 sequence (DNA): TGTGCCAGCACAAACTCAGCGGGAGCCGGAGAGACCCAGTACTTC.

A single count supports this clone. The chain joins TRBV19 to TRBJ1-2, with 8 bases matching TRBD1. With 6 bases clipped from V and 4 bases from J, the junction kept 7 bases outside the gene matches. Germline-derived CDR1 and CDR2 are LNHDA and SQIVND (reference sequence). The CDR3 is 14 amino acids. CDR3 nucleotides: TGTGCCAGTAGCCTCCTCGACAGGGGCTATGGCTACACCTTC. Translated: CASSLLDRGYGYTF.